One and the same sample provided the 21 T cell receptor beta chains below, sequenced in a study of OX40 agonist ivuxolimab in advanced cancers. The table came from immunoSEQ multiplex PCR; TCRdb's copy has only in-frame clones and leaves some out. The table has around 25,000 clones, 81% seen once. The sample consisted of CD4+ or CD8+ T cells sorted from blood, taken in a trial of the OX40 agonist ivuxolimab. Receptors were obtained from an adult with an advanced solid tumor such as melanoma, head and neck, liver or kidney cancer.

V is TRBV7-2 and J is TRBJ2-3, with TRBD2 identical over 9 bases. Germline-derived CDR1 and CDR2 are SGHTA and FQGNSA. The length of the CDR3 is 18 residues. V gave up 4 bases and J gave up 1 base; unmatched junction bases: 12. The CDR3 DNA sequence: TGTGCCAGCAGCTCGACACCCCGCGGGGGGGCGGGCACAGATACGCAGTATTTT. This gives the protein CASSSTPRGGAGTDTQYF.

This chain uses TRBV4-3 with TRBJ2-2; D may match TRBD1 or TRBD2 (5 bases each). Germline lookup yields CDR1 LGHNA and CDR2 YSLEER. The CDR3 loop spans 12 amino acids. The V and J ends lost 8 bases and 9 bases respectively, with 13 bases between them. This chain's CDR3 is CASGVRGRELFF. The CDR3 DNA follows: TGCGCCAGCGGTGTGAGGGGCCGGGAGCTGTTTTTT.

The V call is TRBV5-1, the J call TRBJ2-7, with 12 nucleotides matching TRBD2. Trimming removed 4 bases from V and 2 bases from J; junction bases left unmatched: 10. Germline lookup yields CDR1 SGHRS and CDR2 YFSETQ. The CDR3 has 17 residues. The CDR3 DNA sequence: TGCGCCAGCAGCAACGATCCTAGCGGGAGGGCCGCCTACGAGCAGTACTTC. Residues: CASSNDPSGRAAYEQYF.

This chain uses TRBV5-1 with TRBJ2-7; TRBD1 or TRBD2 may be the D gene (5 bases each). V was shortened by 2 bases and J by 7 bases, with 19 bases between the two germline ends. Germline V gives CDR1 SGHRS, CDR2 YFSETQ. This CDR3 has 15 residues. The CDR3 protein is CASSFATGTDGEQYF. DNA of the CDR3: TGCGCCAGCAGCTTTGCGACCGGGACCGACGGAGAGCAGTACTTC.

This clone turned up a few times. The chain carries TRBV2 and TRBJ2-1; 9 bases line up with TRBD2. V lost 3 bases to trimming and J lost 5 bases; unmatched junction nucleotides: 5. Germline V gives CDR1 SNHLY, CDR2 FYNNEI. This CDR3 has 15 amino acids. CDR3 region: CASSDAGGTNNEQFF. The DNA of the CDR3 is TGTGCCAGCAGTGACGCGGGAGGGACTAACAATGAGCAGTTCTTC.

CDR3 nucleotides: TGTGCCAGCAGCGTCCGGGACAGGGCTAGCACAGATACGCAGTATTTT. This codes for CASSVRDRASTDTQYF. The chain joins TRBV9 to TRBJ2-3; TRBD1 matches 9 bases. In germline, CDR1 is SGDLS, CDR2 YYNGEE. This CDR3 spans 16 amino acids. After removal of 2 bases from V and 0 bases from J, the junction contained 4 bases not matched to a gene.

This clone was found a few times. The chain has TRBV9 and TRBJ1-5; D might be TRBD1 (6 bases). V lost 4 bases, J lost 0 bases, and 11 bases lay in between. This CDR3 has 15 residues. CDR1 and CDR2 from the germline V gene are SGDLS and YYNGEE. CDR3: CASSQGGNSNQPQHF. The CDR3 region has the DNA TGTGCCAGCAGCCAAGGGGGTAATAGCAATCAGCCCCAGCATTTT. Looking up the rest from reference TRBV9 and TRBJ1-5 gives the full variable domain: DSGVTQTPKHLITATGQRVTLRCSPRSGDLSVYWYQQSLDQGLQFLIQYYNGEERAKGNILERFSAQQFPDLHSELNLSSLELGDSALYFCASSQGGNSNQPQHFGDGTRLSIL.

The chain uses TRBV10-3 and TRBJ1-2; 7 bases align to TRBD1. V gave up 3 bases and J gave up 8 bases; unmatched junction bases: 15. From germline, CDR1 is ENHRY and CDR2 SYGVKD. The CDR3 sequence is 16 residues long. CDR3 nucleotide sequence: TGTGCCATCAGTGAATCCCGGGACAGTCCGAGGGAGGGCTACACCTTC. Amino acids: CAISESRDSPREGYTF.

The chain recombines TRBV6-6 with TRBJ2-5; no reliable D call. The ends were cut back, 6 bases at V and 2 bases at J, with 10 bases in the middle. Germline lookup yields CDR1 MNHNY and CDR2 SVGAGI (reference sequence). The CDR3 length is 13 residues. The CDR3 DNA is TGTGCCAGCAGCAATGACTTACAAGAGACCCAGTACTTC. It codes for CASSNDLQETQYF.

The chain has TRBV4-1 and TRBJ2-7; D is ambiguous. Germline V gives CDR1 MGHRA, CDR2 YSYEKL. This CDR3 is built from 11 residues. Trimming pared 5 bases from V and 3 bases from J, leaving 5 bases between. The CDR3 DNA follows: TGCGCCAGCAGCTCCATCTACGAGCAGTACTTC. It specifies CASSSIYEQYF.

This sequence joins TRBV10-1 and TRBJ2-2, with D perhaps matching TRBD2 (6 bases). V lost 3 bases, J lost 6 bases, and 14 bases lay in between. Germline lookup yields CDR1 WNHNN and CDR2 SYGVQD (reference sequence). The CDR3 covers 15 residues. CDR3 residues: CASSEREDNAGELFF. The CDR3 DNA reads TGCGCCAGCAGTGAAAGGGAGGATAATGCCGGGGAGCTGTTTTTT.

The J gene is TRBJ1-5, the V gene TRBV15; D perhaps matches TRBD1 (6 bases). Trimming stripped 1 base from V and 6 bases from J, with 10 bases between. Germline lookup yields CDR1 LNHNV and CDR2 YYDKDF (reference sequence). CDR3 size: 14 residues. The CDR3 DNA is TGTGCCACCAGCAGAGGGGCAGGGGTTCAGCCCCAGCATTTT. Amino acids: CATSRGAGVQPQHF.

The chain couples TRBV9 to TRBJ2-3; D perhaps matches TRBD1 (5 bases). The CDR3 is 14 residues long. V lost 2 bases and J 2 bases, leaving 9 bases between the germline ends. The germline CDR1 and CDR2 sequences are SGDLS and YYNGEE. The CDR3 loop is CASSVDSYTDTQYF. CDR3 DNA: TGTGCCAGCAGCGTTGACAGCTACACAGATACGCAGTATTTT.

The gene calls are TRBV7-9 and TRBJ1-4, with 7 positions matching TRBD1. The CDR3 sequence is 15 residues long. Germline V gene sequence: CDR1 SEHNR, CDR2 FQNEAQ (reference sequence). The trim removed 8 bases at V and 8 bases at J, leaving 14 bases unmatched. CDR3 in DNA: TGTGCCAGCCAGGGGGGCGCGAGTTCAAAAGAAAAACTGTTTTTT. This sequence encodes CASQGGASSKEKLFF.

This clone was observed a single time. The chain recombines TRBV27 with TRBJ2-1; D possibly matches TRBD1 or TRBD2 (5 bases each). CDR1 is MNHEY, CDR2 SMNVEV, per germline (reference sequence). The V gene lost 8 bases and the J gene lost 4 bases, with 9 bases spanning the gap. The CDR3 covers 12 residues. CDR3 bases: TGTGCCAGCGGTGGGGGTTACAATGAGCAGTTCTTC. As protein: CASGGGYNEQFF.

This clone appeared once. The chain employs TRBV29-1 and TRBJ2-1; the D gene is possibly TRBD2 (6 bases). The CDR3 runs to 11 residues. Germline V CDR1 and CDR2: SQVTM, ANQGSEA. V lost 5 bases and J lost 9, with 11 bases in between. The CDR3 sequence: CSVTGTGEQFF. For the CDR3, the DNA is TGCAGCGTTACCGGGACTGGTGAGCAGTTCTTC.

This clone was detected once. The genes are TRBV9 and TRBJ2-1; D possibly corresponds to TRBD2 (6 bases). V was trimmed by 3 bases and J by 7 bases, leaving 20 bases between them. In germline, CDR1 is SGDLS, CDR2 YYNGEE. The CDR3 is 16 amino acids. The CDR3 DNA reads as TGTGCCAGCAGCGGCCCCGCCGGGCGGGGCCCGAATGAGCAGTTCTTC. Its translation is CASSGPAGRGPNEQFF.

V and J are TRBV4-1 and TRBJ1-5; the D gene is possibly TRBD1 (6 bases). V lost 4 bases and J lost 2, with 15 bases in between. CDR3 length: 16 residues. Germline assignment: CDR1 MGHRA and CDR2 YSYEKL. Here the CDR3 reads CASSPFWGAGNQPQHF. The CDR3, as DNA: TGCGCCAGCAGCCCCTTCTGGGGGGCAGGCAATCAGCCCCAGCATTTT.

The chain carries TRBV4-1 and TRBJ2-5; 9 nucleotides align to TRBD2. Looked up from germline, CDR1 is MGHRA and CDR2 is YSYEKL. This CDR3 has 17 residues. After removal of 0 bases from V and 2 bases from J, the junction contained 7 bases not matched to a gene. The CDR3 sequence: CASSQDTASGVQETQYF. The CDR3 bases are TGCGCCAGCAGCCAAGATACGGCTAGCGGGGTACAAGAGACCCAGTACTTC.

The chain couples TRBV7-9 to TRBJ2-1, with 8 bases matching TRBD1. V shed 1 base and J 1 base; nucleotides not matched to a gene: 3. The CDR3 sequence is 16 residues long. Germline V gene lookup returns CDR1 SEHNR and CDR2 FQNEAQ (reference sequence). The CDR3 reads CASSLVWTGSYNEQFF. The CDR3 coding sequence is TGTGCCAGCAGCTTAGTATGGACAGGGTCCTACAATGAGCAGTTCTTC.

CDR3 in DNA: TGTGCCAGTAGTCTCCGGGACGCCTACTCCTACGAGCAGTACTTC. This codes for CASSLRDAYSYEQYF. This chain connects TRBV19 to TRBJ2-7; the D call may be TRBD1 or TRBD2 (5 bases each). The length of the CDR3 is 15 residues. Per germline, CDR1 LNHDA and CDR2 SQIVND (reference sequence). V was pared by 5 bases and J by 0 bases, with 14 bases between.